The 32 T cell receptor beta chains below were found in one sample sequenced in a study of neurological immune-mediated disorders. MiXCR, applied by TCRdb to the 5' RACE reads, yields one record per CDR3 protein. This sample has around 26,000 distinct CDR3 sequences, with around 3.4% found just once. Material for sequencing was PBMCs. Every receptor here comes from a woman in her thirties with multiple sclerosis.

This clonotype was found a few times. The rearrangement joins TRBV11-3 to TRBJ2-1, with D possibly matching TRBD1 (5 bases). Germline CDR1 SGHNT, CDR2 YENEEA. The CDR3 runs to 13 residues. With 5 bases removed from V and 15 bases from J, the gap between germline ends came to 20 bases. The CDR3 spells CASSPRTSSTGFF. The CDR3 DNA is TGTGCCAGCAGCCCTCGGACAAGCTCAACTGGGTTCTTC.

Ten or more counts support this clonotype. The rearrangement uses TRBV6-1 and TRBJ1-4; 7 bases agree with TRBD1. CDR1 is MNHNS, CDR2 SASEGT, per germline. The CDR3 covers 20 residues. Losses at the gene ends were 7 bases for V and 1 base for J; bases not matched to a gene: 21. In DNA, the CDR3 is TGTGCCAGCAACTGGCCTAGTTGGACAGGCGGGGTGGAAACTAATGAAAAACTGTTTTTT. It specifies CASNWPSWTGGVETNEKLFF.

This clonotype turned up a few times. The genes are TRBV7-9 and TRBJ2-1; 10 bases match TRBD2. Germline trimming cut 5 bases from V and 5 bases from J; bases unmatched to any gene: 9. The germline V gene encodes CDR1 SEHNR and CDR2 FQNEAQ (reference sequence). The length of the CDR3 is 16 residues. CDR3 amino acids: CASSPWGTSADNEQFF. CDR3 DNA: TGTGCCAGCAGCCCGTGGGGGACTAGCGCAGACAATGAGCAGTTCTTC. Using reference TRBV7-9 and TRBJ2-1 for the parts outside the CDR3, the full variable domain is DTGVSQNPRHKITKRGQNVTFRCDPISEHNRLYWYRQTLGQGPEFLTYFQNEAQLEKSRLLSDRFSAERPKGSFSTLEIQRTEQGDSAMYLCASSPWGTSADNEQFFGPGTRLTVL.

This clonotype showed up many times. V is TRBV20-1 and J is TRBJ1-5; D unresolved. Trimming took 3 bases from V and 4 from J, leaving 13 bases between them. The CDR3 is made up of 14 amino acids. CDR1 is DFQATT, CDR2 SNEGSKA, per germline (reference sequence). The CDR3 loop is CSARTPYENQPQHF. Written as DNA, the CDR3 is TGCAGTGCTAGGACCCCTTATGAGAATCAGCCCCAGCATTTT.

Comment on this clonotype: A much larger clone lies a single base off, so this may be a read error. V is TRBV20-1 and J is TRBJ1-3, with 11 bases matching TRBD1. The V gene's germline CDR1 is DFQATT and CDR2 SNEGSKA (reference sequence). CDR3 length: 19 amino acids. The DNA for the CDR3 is TGCAGTGCTAGATCCGGACAGGGGGCCTTGGGTAGCACTGGAAAAACCATATATTTT. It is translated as CSARSGQGALGSTGKTIYF.

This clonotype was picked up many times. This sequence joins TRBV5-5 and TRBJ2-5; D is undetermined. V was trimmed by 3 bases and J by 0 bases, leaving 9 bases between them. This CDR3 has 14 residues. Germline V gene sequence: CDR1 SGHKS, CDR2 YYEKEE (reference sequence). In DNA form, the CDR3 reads TGTGCCAGCAGCTCCGCGGTTTACCAAGAGACCCAGTACTTC. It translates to CASSSAVYQETQYF.

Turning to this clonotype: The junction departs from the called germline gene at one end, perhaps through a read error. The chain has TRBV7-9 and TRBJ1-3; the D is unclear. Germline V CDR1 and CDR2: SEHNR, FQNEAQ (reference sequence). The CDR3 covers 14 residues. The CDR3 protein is CASSLRSSGKTIYF. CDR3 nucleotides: TGTGCCAGCAGCTTGCGAAGCTCTGGAAAAACCATATATTTT.

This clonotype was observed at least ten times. CDR3 sequence reads: CASSLGQHNEQFF. The CDR3 DNA reads TGCGCCAGCAGCTTGGGGCAGCACAATGAGCAGTTCTTC. The genes are TRBV5-1 and TRBJ2-1; no clear D gene. Between the trimmed V and J ends, which lost 0 bases and 5 bases, there was a span of 6 bases. The CDR3 has 13 residues. From germline, CDR1 is SGHRS and CDR2 YFSETQ.

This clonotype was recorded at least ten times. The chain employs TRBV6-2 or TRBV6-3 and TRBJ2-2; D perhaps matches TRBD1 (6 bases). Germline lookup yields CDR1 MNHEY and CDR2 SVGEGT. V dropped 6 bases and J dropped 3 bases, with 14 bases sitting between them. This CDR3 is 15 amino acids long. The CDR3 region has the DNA TGTGCCAGCAGCCTCGGACAGTTTCACACCGGGGAGCTGTTTTTT. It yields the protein CASSLGQFHTGELFF.

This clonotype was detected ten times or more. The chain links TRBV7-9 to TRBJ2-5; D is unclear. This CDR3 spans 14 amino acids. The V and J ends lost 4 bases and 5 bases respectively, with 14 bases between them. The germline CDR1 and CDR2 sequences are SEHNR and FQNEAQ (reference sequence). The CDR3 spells CASSSFVAAETQYF. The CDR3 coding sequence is TGTGCCAGCAGCTCCTTCGTGGCCGCGGAGACCCAGTACTTC.

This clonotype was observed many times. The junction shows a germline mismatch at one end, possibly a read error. CDR3 sequence: CASSQGWTGRNQPQNF. CDR3 in DNA: TGTGCCAGCAGCCAAGGATGGACCGGCCGGAATCAGCCCCAGAATTTT. The rearrangement joins TRBV3-1 to TRBJ1-5; no reliable D call. Germline assignment: CDR1 LGHDT and CDR2 YNNKEL (reference sequence). CDR3 length: 16 residues.

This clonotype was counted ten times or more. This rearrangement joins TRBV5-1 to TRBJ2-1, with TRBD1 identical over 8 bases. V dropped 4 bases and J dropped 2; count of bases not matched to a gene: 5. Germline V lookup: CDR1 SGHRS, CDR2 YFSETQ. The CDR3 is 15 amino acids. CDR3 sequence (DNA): TGCGCCAGCAGCAGGGGACAGGCCACCTACAATGAGCAGTTCTTC. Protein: CASSRGQATYNEQFF.

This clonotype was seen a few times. The CDR3 coding sequence is TGTGCCAGCTCACCATGGATGGGCCGCGTGGACCAAGAGACCCAGTACTTC. As protein: CASSPWMGRVDQETQYF. The chain recombines TRBV18 with TRBJ2-5; D call uncertain. V was clipped by 2 bases and J by 0 bases, with 16 bases between them. This CDR3 contains 17 residues. Germline V CDR1 and CDR2: KGHSH, LQKENI.

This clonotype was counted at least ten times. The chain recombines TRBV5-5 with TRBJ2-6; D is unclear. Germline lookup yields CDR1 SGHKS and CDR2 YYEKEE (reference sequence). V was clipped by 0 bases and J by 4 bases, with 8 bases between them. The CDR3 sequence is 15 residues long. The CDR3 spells CASSLGAQGANVLTF. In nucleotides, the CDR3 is TGTGCCAGCAGCTTGGGGGCGCAAGGGGCCAACGTCCTGACTTTC.

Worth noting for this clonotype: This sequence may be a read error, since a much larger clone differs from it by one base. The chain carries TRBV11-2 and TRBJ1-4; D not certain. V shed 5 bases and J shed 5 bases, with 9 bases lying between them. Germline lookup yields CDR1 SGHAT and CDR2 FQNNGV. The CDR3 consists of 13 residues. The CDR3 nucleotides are TGTGCCAGCAGCCCAGAAAGGAATGAAAAACTGTTTTTT. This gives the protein CASSPERNEKLFF.

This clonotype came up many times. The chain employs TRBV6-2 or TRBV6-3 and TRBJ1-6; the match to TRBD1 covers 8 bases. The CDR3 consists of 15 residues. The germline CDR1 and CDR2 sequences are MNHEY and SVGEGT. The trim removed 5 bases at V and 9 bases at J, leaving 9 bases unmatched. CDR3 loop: CASSMDRVSGSPLHF. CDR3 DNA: TGTGCCAGCAGTATGGACAGGGTCTCCGGTTCACCCCTCCACTTT.

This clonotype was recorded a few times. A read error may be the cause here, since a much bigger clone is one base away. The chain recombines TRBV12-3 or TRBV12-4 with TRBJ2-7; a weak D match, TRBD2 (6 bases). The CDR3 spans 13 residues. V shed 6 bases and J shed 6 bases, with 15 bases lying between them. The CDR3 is CASRFGIGSEQYF. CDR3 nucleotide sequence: TGTGCCAGCAGGTTCGGAATCGGGAGCGAGCAGTACTTC.

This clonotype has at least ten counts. CDR3 sequence reads: CASSSGLDEIQYF. CDR3 DNA: TGCGCCAGCAGCTCGGGACTGGATGAAATTCAGTACTTC. V usage is TRBV5-1 and J usage is TRBJ2-4, with D perhaps TRBD2 (6 bases). Trimming took 3 bases from V and 10 from J, leaving 14 bases between them. CDR3 length: 13 residues. Germline values: CDR1 SGHRS, CDR2 YFSETQ.

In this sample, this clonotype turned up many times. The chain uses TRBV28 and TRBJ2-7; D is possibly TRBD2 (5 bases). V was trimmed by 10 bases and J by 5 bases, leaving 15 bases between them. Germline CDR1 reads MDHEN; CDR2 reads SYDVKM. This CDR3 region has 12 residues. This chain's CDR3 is CAIQRTVDEQYF. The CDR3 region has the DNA TGTGCCATCCAGCGGACGGTCGACGAGCAGTACTTC. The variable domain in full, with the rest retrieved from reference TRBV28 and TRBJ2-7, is DVKVTQSSRYLVKRTGEKVFLECVQDMDHENMFWYRQDPGLGLRLIYFSYDVKMKEKGDIPEGYSVSREKKERFSLILESASTNQTSMYLCAIQRTVDEQYFGPGTRLTVT.

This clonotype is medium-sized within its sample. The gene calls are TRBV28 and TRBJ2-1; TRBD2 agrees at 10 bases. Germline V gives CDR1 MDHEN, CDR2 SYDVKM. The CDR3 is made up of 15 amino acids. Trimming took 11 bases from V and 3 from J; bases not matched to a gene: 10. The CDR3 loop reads CAAALLAGDYNEQFF. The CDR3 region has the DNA TGTGCCGCCGCCCTCCTAGCGGGAGACTACAATGAGCAGTTCTTC.

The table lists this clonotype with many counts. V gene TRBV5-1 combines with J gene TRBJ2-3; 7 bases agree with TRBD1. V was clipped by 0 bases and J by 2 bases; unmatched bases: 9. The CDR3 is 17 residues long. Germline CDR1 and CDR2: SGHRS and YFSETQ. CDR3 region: CASSLAGQVFTTDTQYF. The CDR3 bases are TGCGCCAGCAGCTTGGCCGGACAGGTTTTCACCACAGATACGCAGTATTTT.

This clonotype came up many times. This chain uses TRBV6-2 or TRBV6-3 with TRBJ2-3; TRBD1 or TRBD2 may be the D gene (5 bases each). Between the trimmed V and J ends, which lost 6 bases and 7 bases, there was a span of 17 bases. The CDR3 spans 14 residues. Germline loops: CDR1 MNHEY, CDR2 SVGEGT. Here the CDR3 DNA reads TGTGCCAGCAGAGAAACCGTTAGGGGACATACGCAGTATTTT. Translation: CASRETVRGHTQYF.

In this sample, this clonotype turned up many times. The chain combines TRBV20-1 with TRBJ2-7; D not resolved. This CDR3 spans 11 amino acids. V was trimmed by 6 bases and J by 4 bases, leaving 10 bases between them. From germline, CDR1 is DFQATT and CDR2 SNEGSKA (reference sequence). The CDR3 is CSAADQYEQYF. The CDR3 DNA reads TGCAGTGCCGCGGACCAGTACGAGCAGTACTTC.

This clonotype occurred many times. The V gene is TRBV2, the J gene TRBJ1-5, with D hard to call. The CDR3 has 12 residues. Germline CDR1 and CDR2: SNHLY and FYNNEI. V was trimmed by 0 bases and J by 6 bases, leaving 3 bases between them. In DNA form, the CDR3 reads TGTGCCAGCAGTGAAGCGACTCAGCCCCAGCATTTT. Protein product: CASSEATQPQHF.

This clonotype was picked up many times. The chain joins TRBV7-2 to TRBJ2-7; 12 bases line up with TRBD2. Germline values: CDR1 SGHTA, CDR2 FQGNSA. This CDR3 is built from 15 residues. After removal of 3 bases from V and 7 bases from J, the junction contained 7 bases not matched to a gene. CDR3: CASSFSSGGAGEQYF. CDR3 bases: TGTGCCAGCAGCTTTTCTAGCGGGGGGGCGGGAGAGCAGTACTTC.

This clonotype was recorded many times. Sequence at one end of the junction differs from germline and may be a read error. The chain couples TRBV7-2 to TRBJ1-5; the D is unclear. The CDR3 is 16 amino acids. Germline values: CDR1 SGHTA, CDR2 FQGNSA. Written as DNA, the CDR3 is TGTGCCAGCAGCCGCCAAGGGCCTTATAGCAATCAGCCCCAGAATTTT. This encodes CASSRQGPYSNQPQNF.

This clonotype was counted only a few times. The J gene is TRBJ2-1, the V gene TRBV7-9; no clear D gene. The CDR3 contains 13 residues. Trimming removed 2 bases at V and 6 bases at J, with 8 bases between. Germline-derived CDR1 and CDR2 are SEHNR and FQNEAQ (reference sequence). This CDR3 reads CASSLTNANEQFF. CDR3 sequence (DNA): TGTGCCAGCAGCTTAACAAACGCCAATGAGCAGTTCTTC.

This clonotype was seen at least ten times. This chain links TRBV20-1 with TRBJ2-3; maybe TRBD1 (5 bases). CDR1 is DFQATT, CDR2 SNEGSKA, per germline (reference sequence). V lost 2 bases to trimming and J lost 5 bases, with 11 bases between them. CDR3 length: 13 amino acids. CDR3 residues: CSARNPTEDTQYF. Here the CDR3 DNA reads TGCAGTGCTAGAAACCCGACAGAAGATACGCAGTATTTT.

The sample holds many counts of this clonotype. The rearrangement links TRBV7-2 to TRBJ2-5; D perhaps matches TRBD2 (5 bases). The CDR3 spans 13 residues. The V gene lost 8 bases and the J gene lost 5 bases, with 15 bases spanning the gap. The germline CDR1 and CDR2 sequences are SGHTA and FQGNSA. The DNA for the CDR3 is TGTGCCAGCGGTTGGGAGAAGGGTGAGACCCAGTACTTC. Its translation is CASGWEKGETQYF.

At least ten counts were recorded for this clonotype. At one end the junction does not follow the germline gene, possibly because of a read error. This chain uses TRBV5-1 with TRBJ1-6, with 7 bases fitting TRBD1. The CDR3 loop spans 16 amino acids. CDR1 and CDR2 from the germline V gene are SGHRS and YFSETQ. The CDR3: CASSETGNSYNSPLNF. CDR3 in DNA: TGCGCCAGCAGCGAGACAGGGAACTCCTATAATTCACCCCTCAACTTT.

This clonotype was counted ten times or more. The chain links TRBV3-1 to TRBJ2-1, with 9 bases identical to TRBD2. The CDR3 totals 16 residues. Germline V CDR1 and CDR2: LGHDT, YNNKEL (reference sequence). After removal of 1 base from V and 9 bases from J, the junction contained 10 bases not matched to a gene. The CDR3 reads CASSQVLREGKGEQFF. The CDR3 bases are TGTGCCAGCAGCCAAGTTTTGCGGGAGGGTAAGGGTGAGCAGTTCTTC.

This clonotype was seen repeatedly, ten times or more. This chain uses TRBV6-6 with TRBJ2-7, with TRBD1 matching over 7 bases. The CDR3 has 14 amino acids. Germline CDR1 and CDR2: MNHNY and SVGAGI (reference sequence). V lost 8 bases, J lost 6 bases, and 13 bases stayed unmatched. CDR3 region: CASLSDRSPSEQYF. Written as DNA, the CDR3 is TGTGCCAGCTTATCGGACAGGTCTCCTTCCGAGCAGTACTTC.